This T cell receptor (beta chain) was retrieved from a study of blood T cell repertoires in COVID-19. Original analysis: Scientists estimated how many nucleated cells there were by amplifying reference gene primers. Here immunoSEQ multiplex PCR was the method, and the copy in TCRdb shows in-frame clones only, minus some. D and trimming were read from the DNA, whereas the V and J calls and clone size are those reported in that table. The sample consists of 300,000 to 350,000 clones, approximately 91% of them appearing once. In terms of age and location, participants ranged from roughly 18 to 100 years and lived in fewer than 30 US areas. Cohorts were assigned according to the clinical history that participants reported. The study recruited exposed participants who had met a COVID-19 case within 2 weeks before entry. The germline CDR1 and CDR2 sequences are SGHTA and FQGTGA. The CDR3 extends over 16 amino acids. Trimming took 3 bases from V and 5 from J; bases not matched to a gene: 9.

In this sample, this clone turned up once. The genes are TRBV7-3 and TRBJ2-1; 8 positions match TRBD2. The sample was PBMCs or T cells enriched from blood (not recorded which). This clonotype was obtained from a woman younger than 45 who had been exposed to COVID-19. Here the CDR3 reads CASSLGTGLGDNEQFF. The CDR3 DNA is TGTGCCAGCAGCTTGGGGACGGGACTAGGGGACAATGAGCAGTTCTTC.